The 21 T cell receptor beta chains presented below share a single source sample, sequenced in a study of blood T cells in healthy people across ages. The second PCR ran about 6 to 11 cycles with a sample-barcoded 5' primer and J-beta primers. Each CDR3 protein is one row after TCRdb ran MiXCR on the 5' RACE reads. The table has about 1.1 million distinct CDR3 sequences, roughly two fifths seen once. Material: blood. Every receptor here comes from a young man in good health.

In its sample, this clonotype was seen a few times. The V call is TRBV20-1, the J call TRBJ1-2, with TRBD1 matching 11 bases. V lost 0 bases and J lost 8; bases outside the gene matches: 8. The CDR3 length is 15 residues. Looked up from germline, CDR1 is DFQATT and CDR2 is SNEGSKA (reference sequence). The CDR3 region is CSARDQDRGPKGYTF. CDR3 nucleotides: TGCAGTGCTAGAGATCAGGACAGGGGGCCTAAAGGCTACACCTTC.

DNA for the CDR3: TGTGCCAGCAGTTACCGGGCACAGGGGGCAGGAACTGAAGCTTTCTTT. Residues: CASSYRAQGAGTEAFF. This chain links TRBV6-6 with TRBJ1-1; 9 nucleotides line up with TRBD1. V lost 2 bases, J lost 5 bases, and 9 bases stayed unmatched. CDR1 is MNHNY, CDR2 SVGAGI, per germline (reference sequence). The CDR3 runs to 16 residues.

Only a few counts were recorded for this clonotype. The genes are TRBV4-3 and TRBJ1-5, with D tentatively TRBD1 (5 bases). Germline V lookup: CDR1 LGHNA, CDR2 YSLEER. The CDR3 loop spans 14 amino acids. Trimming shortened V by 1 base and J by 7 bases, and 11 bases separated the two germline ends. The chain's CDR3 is CASSQVQGGQPQHF. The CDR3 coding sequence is TGCGCCAGCAGCCAAGTCCAGGGCGGCCAGCCCCAGCATTTT.

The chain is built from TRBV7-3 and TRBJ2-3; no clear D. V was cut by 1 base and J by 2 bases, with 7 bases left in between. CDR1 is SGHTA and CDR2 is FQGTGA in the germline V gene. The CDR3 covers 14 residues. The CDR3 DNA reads TGTGCCAGCAGCTTAAAGTCAGACACAGATACGCAGTATTTT. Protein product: CASSLKSDTDTQYF.

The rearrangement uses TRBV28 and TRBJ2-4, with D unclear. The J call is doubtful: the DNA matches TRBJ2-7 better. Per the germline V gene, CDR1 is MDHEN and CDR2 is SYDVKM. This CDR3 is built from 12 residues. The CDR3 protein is CASSFTEYEQYF. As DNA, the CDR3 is TGTGCCAGCAGTTTCACGGAGTACGAGCAGTACTTC.

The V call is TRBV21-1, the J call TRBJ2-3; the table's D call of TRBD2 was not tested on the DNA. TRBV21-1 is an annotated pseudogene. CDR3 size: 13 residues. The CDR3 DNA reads TGTGCCAGCAGCAAAGCGACTCGGAGGCGAAGGTATTTT. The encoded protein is CASSKATRRRRYF.

CDR3: CASSQWWAAKNIQYF. For the CDR3, the DNA is TGTGCCAGCAGCCAATGGTGGGCGGCCAAAAACATTCAGTACTTC. V gene TRBV14 combines with J gene TRBJ2-4; D ambiguous. The V gene lost 2 bases and the J gene lost 1 base, with 9 bases spanning the gap. Germline values: CDR1 SGHDN, CDR2 FVKESK. The CDR3 runs 15 residues.

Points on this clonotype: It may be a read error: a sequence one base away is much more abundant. CDR3 in amino acids: CAISDRNRGTQGYTF. Here the CDR3 DNA reads TGTGCCATCAGTGATAGGAACAGGGGCACCCAAGGCTACACCTTC. The chain combines TRBV10-3 with TRBJ1-2, with TRBD1 matching over 7 bases. After removal of 3 bases from V and 8 bases from J, the junction contained 12 bases not matched to a gene. Germline V gene lookup returns CDR1 ENHRY and CDR2 SYGVKD. The CDR3 is 15 amino acids.

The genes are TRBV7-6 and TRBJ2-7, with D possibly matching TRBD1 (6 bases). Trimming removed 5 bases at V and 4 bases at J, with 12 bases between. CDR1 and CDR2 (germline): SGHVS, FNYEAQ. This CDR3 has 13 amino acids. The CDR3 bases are TGTGCCAGCAGCATCGGACAGATGTACGAGCAGTACTTC. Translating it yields CASSIGQMYEQYF.

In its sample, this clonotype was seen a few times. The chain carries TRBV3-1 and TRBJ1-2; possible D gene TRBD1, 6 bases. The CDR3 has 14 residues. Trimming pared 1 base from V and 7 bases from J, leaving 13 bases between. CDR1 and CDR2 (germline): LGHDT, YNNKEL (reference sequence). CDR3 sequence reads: CASSQGTGKGGYTF. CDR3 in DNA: TGTGCCAGCAGCCAAGGAACAGGGAAGGGTGGCTACACCTTC.

CDR3 residues: CASSYTGQDEQYF. The CDR3 DNA is TGTGCCAGCAGTTATACGGGCCAGGACGAGCAGTACTTC. The chain joins TRBV6-5 to TRBJ2-5; D call uncertain. The last part of the DNA fits TRBJ2-7 better; the J call may be wrong. Germline loops: CDR1 MNHEY, CDR2 SVGAGI. The CDR3 covers 13 residues.

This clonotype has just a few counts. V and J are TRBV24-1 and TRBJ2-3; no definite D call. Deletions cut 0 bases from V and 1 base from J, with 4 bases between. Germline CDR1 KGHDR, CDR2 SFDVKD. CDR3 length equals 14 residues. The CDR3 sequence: CATSDLTGTDTQYF. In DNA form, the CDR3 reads TGTGCCACCAGTGATTTGACAGGCACAGATACGCAGTATTTT.

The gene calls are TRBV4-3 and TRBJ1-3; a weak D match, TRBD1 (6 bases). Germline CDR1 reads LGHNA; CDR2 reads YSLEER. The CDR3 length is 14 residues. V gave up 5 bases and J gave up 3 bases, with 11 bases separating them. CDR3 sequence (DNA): TGCGCCAGCAGCTCCGCAGGGGTTGGAAACACCATATATTTT. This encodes CASSSAGVGNTIYF.

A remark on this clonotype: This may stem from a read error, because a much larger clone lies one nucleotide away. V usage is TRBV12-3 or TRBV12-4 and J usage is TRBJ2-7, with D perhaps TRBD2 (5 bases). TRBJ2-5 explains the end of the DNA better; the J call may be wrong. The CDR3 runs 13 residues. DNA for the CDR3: TGTGCCAGCTACGCCTCCGAGGGAGAGACCCAGTACTTC. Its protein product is CASYASEGETQYF.

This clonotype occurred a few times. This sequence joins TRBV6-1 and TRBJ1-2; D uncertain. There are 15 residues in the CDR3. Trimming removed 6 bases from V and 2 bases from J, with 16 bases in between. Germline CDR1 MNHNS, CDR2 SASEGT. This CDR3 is CASRGPHSRNYGYTF. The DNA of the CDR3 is TGTGCCAGCAGAGGACCGCACTCTAGAAACTATGGCTACACCTTC.

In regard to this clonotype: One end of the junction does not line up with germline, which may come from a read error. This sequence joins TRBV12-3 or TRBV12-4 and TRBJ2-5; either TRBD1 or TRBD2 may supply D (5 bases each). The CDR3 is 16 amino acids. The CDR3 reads CASSTSTGTEQETRYF. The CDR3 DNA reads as TGTGCCAGCAGTACTTCAACCGGGACGGAACAAGAGACCCGGTACTTC.

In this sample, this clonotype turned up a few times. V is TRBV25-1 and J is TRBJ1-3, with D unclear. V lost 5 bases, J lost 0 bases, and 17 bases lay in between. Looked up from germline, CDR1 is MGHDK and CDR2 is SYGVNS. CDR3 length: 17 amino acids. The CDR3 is CASSTHRVQSSGNTIYF. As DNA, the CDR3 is TGTGCCAGCAGTACTCACAGAGTTCAGAGCTCTGGAAACACCATATATTTT. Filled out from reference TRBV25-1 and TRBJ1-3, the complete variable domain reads EADIYQTPRYLVIGTGKKITLECSQTMGHDKMYWYQQDPGMELHLIHYSYGVNSTEKGDLSSESTVSRIRTEHFPLTLESARPSHTSQYLCASSTHRVQSSGNTIYFGEGSWLTVV.

The CDR3 reads CASSQGVAGGRTDTQYF. As DNA, the CDR3 is TGCGCCAGCAGCCAAGGGGTTGCAGGGGGCCGCACAGATACGCAGTATTTT. The rearrangement uses TRBV4-1 and TRBJ2-3, with 8 bases that match TRBD1. This CDR3 has 17 residues. V dropped 1 base and J dropped 1; count of bases not matched to a gene: 7. Germline V lookup: CDR1 MGHRA, CDR2 YSYEKL.

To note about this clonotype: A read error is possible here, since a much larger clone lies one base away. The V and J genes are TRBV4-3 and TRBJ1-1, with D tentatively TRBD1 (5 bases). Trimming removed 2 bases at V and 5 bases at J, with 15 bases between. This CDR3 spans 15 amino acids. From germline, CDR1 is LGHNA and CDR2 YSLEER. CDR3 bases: TGCGCCAGCAGCCAATCCAAGGGGAGACGAACTGAAGCTTTCTTT. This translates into CASSQSKGRRTEAFF.

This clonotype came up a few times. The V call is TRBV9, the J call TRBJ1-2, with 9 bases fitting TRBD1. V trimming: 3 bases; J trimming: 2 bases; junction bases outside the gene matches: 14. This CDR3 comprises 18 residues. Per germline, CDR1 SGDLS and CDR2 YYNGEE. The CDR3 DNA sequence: TGTGCCAGCAGCGGACAACTCGGGACAGGGAGTGGAAACTATGGCTACACCTTC. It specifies CASSGQLGTGSGNYGYTF. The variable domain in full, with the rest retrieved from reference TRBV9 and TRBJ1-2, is DSGVTQTPKHLITATGQRVTLRCSPRSGDLSVYWYQQSLDQGLQFLIQYYNGEERAKGNILERFSAQQFPDLHSELNLSSLELGDSALYFCASSGQLGTGSGNYGYTFGSGTRLTVV.

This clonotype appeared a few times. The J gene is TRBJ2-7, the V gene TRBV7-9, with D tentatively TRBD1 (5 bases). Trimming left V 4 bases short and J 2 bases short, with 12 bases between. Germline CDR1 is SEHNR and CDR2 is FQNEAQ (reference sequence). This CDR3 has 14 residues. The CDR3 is CASSSDRSTYEQYF. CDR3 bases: TGTGCCAGCAGCTCCGACAGAAGCACCTACGAGCAGTACTTC.